The 30 T cell receptor beta chains listed next were all sequenced from one sample in a study of CD8+ T cells in alopecia areata. RNA extraction was followed by reverse transcription into cDNA, which acted as the sequencing template. Some clones are missing from TCRdb's copy, which holds only in-frame ones; the method was immunoSEQ multiplex PCR. This repertoire holds approximately 280,000 clones, and none appear only once. The study sorted pooled cutaneous lymph node cells by CD4, CD8alpha, NKG2D, NKG2ACE and other markers. The sequenced sample consisted of CD4+ T cells sorted from a lymph node. The receptors stem from a C3H/HeJ mouse with alopecia areata. This mouse strain has H2-k as its MHC haplotype.

This clone was seen a handful of times. Germline and genes: mouse. The observed sequence ends 4 residues before the CDR3 terminus, with the missing tail filled in from the germline J gene. The chain joins TRBV13-1 to TRBJ2-4; 11 bases match TRBD2. The germline CDR1 and CDR2 sequences are NSHNY and SYGAGN. The V and J ends lost 5 bases and 0 bases, in that order; junction bases with no gene match: 5. The CDR3 is 16 amino acids. The DNA read from the CDR3 is TGTGCCAGCAGCCCGGGACTGGGGGCTAGTCAAAAC. Translating it yields CASSPGLGASQN. The entire CDR3 sequence reads CASSPGLGASQNTLYF.

This clone was counted a few times. Gene names are the mouse ones. The read gets to within 4 residues of the CDR3 end, and the germline J gene fills in the rest. The chain employs TRBV1 and TRBJ2-5; 9 bases line up with TRBD1. The CDR3 covers 13 residues. Looked up from germline, CDR1 is NSQYPW and CDR2 is LRSPGD (reference sequence). CDR3: CTCTGTGRDTQYF. Partial CDR3 DNA: TGCACCTGCACCGGGACAGGGAGAGAC.

This clone was picked up a small number of times. Gene names follow the mouse nomenclature. The CDR3 extends 3 residues past the end of the read, so its final part is completed from the germline J gene. V and J are TRBV13-3 and TRBJ1-6, with 9 nucleotides matching TRBD1. TRBJ1-6 qualifies as an ORF whose function is uncertain. With 7 bases clipped from V and 3 bases from J, the junction kept 2 bases outside the gene matches. Germline V gives CDR1 NNHDY, CDR2 SYVADS. This CDR3 is 14 amino acids long. The chain's CDR3 is CASGDRDYNSPLYF. CDR3 bases read: TGTGCCAGCGGGGACAGGGACTATAATTCGCCC.

This clone was seen ten or more times. Gene names and germline match the mouse. Read sequence stops 4 residues before the CDR3 end, and the germline J gene provides the missing end. The chain carries TRBV31 and TRBJ1-2, with D unclear. Germline V gene data show CDR1 as GKSSPN and CDR2 as SITVG. This CDR3 has 11 amino acids. Trimming removed 4 bases from V and 0 bases from J, with 3 bases in between. The CDR3 loop is CAWTSNSDYTF. CDR3 DNA (partial): TGTGCCTGGACATCAAACTCC.

This clone showed up just a few times. Germline and genes: mouse. The CDR3 bases that were read are TGTGCCAGCAGTATAAAGGGGGGCGGCGGCTATGCT. It yields the protein CASSIKGGGGYA. The whole CDR3 sequence reads CASSIKGGGGYAEQFF. The rearrangement joins TRBV19 to TRBJ2-1, with TRBD2 as a possible D gene (7 bases). The read ends 4 residues before the CDR3 terminus; that terminus is restored from the germline J gene. Trimming took 1 base from V and 3 from J, leaving 14 bases between them. CDR1 FNHDT and CDR2 SITEND come from the germline V gene (reference sequence). The CDR3 contains 16 residues.

This clone was found a few times. Gene names follow the mouse nomenclature. The read halts 4 residues ahead of the CDR3 end, with the missing end drawn from the germline J gene. The chain is built from TRBV5 and TRBJ2-1; 7 positions agree with TRBD1. Germline V gives CDR1 LGHNA, CDR2 YNLKQL (reference sequence). The CDR3 sequence is 16 residues long. J was trimmed by 1 base and V by 4 bases; bases with no gene match: 7. The sequenced CDR3 bases are TGTGCCAGCAGCCCCCGACAGGGCGGGAACTATGCT. This sequence encodes CASSPRQGGNYA. From start to end, the CDR3 is CASSPRQGGNYAEQFF.

This clone came up a few times. Each gene name is a mouse one. This CDR3 is also generated by other DNA sequences in the sample. CDR3 in amino acids: CASSDRGSYEQYF. The sequenced part of the CDR3 DNA is TGTGCCAGCAGCGACAGGGGCTCCTAT. J is TRBJ2-7 and V is TRBV13-3; 8 nucleotides align to TRBD1. The sequenced fragment ends 4 residues before the CDR3 boundary, so the rest is inferred from the germline J gene. This CDR3 is 13 amino acids long. The ends lost 5 bases at V and 0 bases at J; junction bases unmatched: 1. The V gene's germline CDR1 is NNHDY and CDR2 SYVADS.

This clone was seen repeatedly, ten times or more. These gene names are mouse names. The sequence runs out 3 residues before the end of the CDR3; the remainder is reconstructed from the germline J gene. This sequence joins TRBV31 and TRBJ1-6, with a weak D call TRBD1 (6 bases). TRBJ1-6 is placed among ORFs of uncertain function. There are 16 residues in the CDR3. V was trimmed by 0 bases and J by 0 bases, leaving 9 bases between them. The germline CDR1 and CDR2 sequences are GKSSPN and SITVG. CDR3 DNA, as far as it was read: TGTGCCTGGAGTCTCCTCAGGGGTTCCTATAATTCGCCC. It yields the protein CAWSLLRGSYNSP. The full-length CDR3 reads as CAWSLLRGSYNSPLYF.

This clone was recorded a few times. The gene names given are mouse names. The read finishes 4 residues shy of the CDR3 end, and the germline J gene is used to complete it. The J gene is TRBJ2-5, the V gene TRBV5, with 10 nucleotides matching TRBD2. CDR3 size: 16 residues. The V segment lost 4 bases and the J segment 0 bases; nucleotides outside the gene matches: 4. CDR1 and CDR2 (germline): LGHNA, YNLKQL (reference sequence). CDR3 in amino acids: CASSLNWGGNQDTQYF. The covered CDR3 bases are TGTGCCAGCAGCCTCAACTGGGGGGGAAACCAAGAC.

The table lists this clone with a few counts. Mouse names are used for the genes. Read sequence stops 4 residues before the CDR3 end, and the germline J gene provides the missing end. The chain employs TRBV31 and TRBJ2-2; 10 bases align to TRBD1. This CDR3 has 14 residues. The germline V gene has CDR1 GKSSPN and CDR2 SITVG. Trimming removed 5 bases from V and 3 bases from J; junction bases left unmatched: 3. CDR3 region: CAWSGTGDTGQLYF. The sequenced part of the CDR3 DNA is TGTGCCTGGTCCGGGACAGGGGACACCGGG. Full variable domain (missing parts from reference TRBV31 and TRBJ2-2): AQTIHQWPVAEIKAVGSPLSLGCTIKGKSSPNLYWYWQATGGTLQQLFYSITVGQVESVVQLNLSASRPKDDQFILSTEKLLLSHSGFYLCAWSGTGDTGQLYFGEGSKLTVL.

On this clone itself: The genes are named according to mouse. The read ends 4 residues shy of where the CDR3 ends; the end is completed using the germline J gene. V and J are TRBV1 and TRBJ2-4, with TRBD2 matching over 7 bases. The V segment lost 3 bases and the J segment 0 bases; nucleotides outside the gene matches: 3. Germline CDR1 reads NSQYPW; CDR2 reads LRSPGD (reference sequence). This CDR3 region has 15 residues. Incomplete CDR3 DNA: TGCACCTGCAGTGCTCGACTGGGTAGTCAAAAC. It is translated as CTCSARLGSQN. The CDR3, in full, reads CTCSARLGSQNTLYF. Full variable domain (outside the CDR3, taken from reference TRBV1 and TRBJ2-4): VTLLEQNPRWRLVPRGQAVNLRCILKNSQYPWMSWYQQDLQKQLQWLFTLRSPGDKEVKSLPGADYLATRVTDTELRLQVANMSQGRTLYCTCSARLGSQNTLYFGAGTRLSVL.

This clone turned up a few times. Gene names follow the mouse nomenclature. The CDR3 sequence is CASGPGTEDEQYF. CDR3 DNA, as far as it was read: TGTGCCAGCGGTCCCGGGACTGAGGAT. The chain employs TRBV13-2 and TRBJ2-7; 7 nucleotides align to TRBD2. The read terminates 4 residues ahead of where the CDR3 ends, so the germline J gene completes it. The CDR3 is made up of 13 amino acids. Germline V gene sequence: CDR1 NNHNN, CDR2 SYGAGS (reference sequence).

This clone came up a few times. Gene names are the mouse ones. The read halts 4 residues ahead of the CDR3 end, with the missing end drawn from the germline J gene. The chain couples TRBV19 to TRBJ2-2; 9 nucleotides line up with TRBD1. J gave up 6 bases and V 9 bases, and 6 bases lay outside the gene matches. From germline, CDR1 is FNHDT and CDR2 SITEND (reference sequence). This CDR3 has 13 amino acids. CDR3 amino acids: CATRDRAAGQLYF. Partial CDR3 DNA: TGTGCCACCCGGGACAGGGCGGCCGGG.

About this clone itself: Genes and germline are mouse. The read ends 3 residues before the CDR3 terminus; that terminus is restored from the germline J gene. The same CDR3 is also encoded by other DNA sequences in this sample. V and J are TRBV13-1 and TRBJ1-6; possibly TRBD1 for D (6 bases). Being an ORF, TRBJ1-6 has a function that is uncertain. Germline CDR1 and CDR2: NSHNY and SYGAGN. The CDR3 extends over 15 amino acids. Trimming pared 0 bases from V and 4 bases from J, leaving 8 bases between. The CDR3 DNA, read in part, is TGTGCCAGCAGTGATGCTCAGGGGTATAATTCGCCC. Residues: CASSDAQGYNSP. The full CDR3 protein is CASSDAQGYNSPLYF.

This clone has just a few counts. Gene names are mouse gene names. The CDR3 end falls 4 residues outside the read, so it is completed with the germline J gene. The rearrangement links TRBV19 to TRBJ2-4; D unresolved. The CDR3 totals 15 residues. Germline-derived CDR1 and CDR2 are FNHDT and SITEND (reference sequence). V gave up 0 bases and J gave up 0 bases, with 8 bases separating them. The CDR3 loop is CASSIVGGSQNTLYF. The sequenced CDR3 bases are TGTGCCAGCAGTATAGTTGGAGGGAGTCAAAAC.

For this clone: Gene names are the mouse ones. The read terminates 4 residues before the CDR3 end, so the remaining end is supplied by the germline J gene. The rearrangement joins TRBV19 to TRBJ2-2; possibly TRBD1 for D (5 bases). This CDR3 has 15 amino acids. V gave up 6 bases and J gave up 0 bases, with 12 bases separating them. CDR1 is FNHDT and CDR2 is SITEND in the germline V gene (reference sequence). CDR3 DNA (partial): TGTGCCAGCACCCCGACAGCCTCAAACACCGGG. Amino acid sequence: CASTPTASNTG. The full-length CDR3 reads as CASTPTASNTGQLYF.

This clone showed up just a few times. The gene names given are mouse names. This same CDR3 is encoded by further DNA sequences in the sample. CDR3 DNA (partial): TGTGCCAGCAGTGATGCCAGGGGTAGTGCAGAA. The encoded protein is CASSDARGSAE. The complete CDR3 sequence is CASSDARGSAETLYF. This chain joins TRBV13-1 and TRBJ2-3; D possibly corresponds to TRBD1 (6 bases). The DNA ends 4 residues before the CDR3 does, and the rest of the CDR3 is filled in from the germline J gene. The CDR3 is made up of 15 amino acids. Germline loops: CDR1 NSHNY, CDR2 SYGAGN. Trimming removed 0 bases at V and 0 bases at J, with 8 bases between.

This clone turned up a few times. Gene names and germline refer to mouse. The read ends 4 residues early relative to the CDR3; the germline J gene fills the gap. The J gene is TRBJ2-1, the V gene TRBV5, with 7 bases that match TRBD1. Trimming took 1 base from V and 5 from J; bases not matched to a gene: 2. This CDR3 has 14 amino acids. Germline V CDR1 and CDR2: LGHNA, YNLKQL (reference sequence). The sequenced CDR3 bases are TGTGCCAGCAGCCAAGGGGGACAGAATGCT. This encodes CASSQGGQNA. The whole CDR3 reads CASSQGGQNAEQFF.

The sample holds a few counts of this clone. Genes and germline come from the mouse. The CDR3 is cut off 4 residues early in the read; its end comes from the germline J gene. Other DNA variants within this sample encode the same CDR3. The V and J genes are TRBV13-1 and TRBJ2-5; TRBD2 matches 9 bases. From germline, CDR1 is NSHNY and CDR2 SYGAGN. The CDR3 length is 14 residues. J was trimmed by 3 bases and V by 2 bases; bases with no gene match: 1. CDR3 DNA, as far as it was read: TGTGCCAGCAGTGAGACTGGGGGACAAGAC. This gives the protein CASSETGGQD. The full CDR3 is CASSETGGQDTQYF.

Regarding this clone: The gene names here belong to mouse. The CDR3 is cut off 4 residues early in the read; its end comes from the germline J gene. The same CDR3 also results from other DNA sequences found in this sample. The V and J genes are TRBV1 and TRBJ2-3; possibly TRBD1 for D (6 bases). V lost 1 base and J lost 0, with 8 bases in between. The CDR3 is made up of 15 amino acids. Germline loops: CDR1 NSQYPW, CDR2 LRSPGD (reference sequence). This CDR3 reads CTCSAGTDSAETLYF. The sequenced part of the CDR3 DNA is TGCACCTGCAGTGCAGGGACAGATAGTGCAGAA.

This clone was recorded a few times. Each gene name is a mouse one. The read halts 4 residues ahead of the CDR3 end, with the missing end drawn from the germline J gene. The chain couples TRBV13-3 to TRBJ2-3; TRBD2 matches at 10 bases. Germline-derived CDR1 and CDR2 are NNHDY and SYVADS. The CDR3 runs 14 residues. The ends lost 9 bases at V and 1 base at J; junction bases unmatched: 5. CDR3 DNA (partial): TGTGCCACCCGGACTGGGGGAGGTGCAGAA. Amino acid sequence: CATRTGGGAE. Given in full, the CDR3 is CATRTGGGAETLYF.

This clone has a count of ten or more. Gene labels here are mouse ones. The CDR3 end falls 4 residues outside the read, so it is completed with the germline J gene. This chain joins TRBV19 and TRBJ2-3; D is ambiguous. Germline lookup yields CDR1 FNHDT and CDR2 SITEND (reference sequence). This CDR3 contains 13 residues. V lost 4 bases and J lost 0, with 6 bases in between. CDR3 DNA, as far as it was read: TGTGCCAGCAGTCCCAGGAGTGCAGAA. The encoded protein is CASSPRSAE. The whole CDR3 protein reads CASSPRSAETLYF.

This clone was counted a few times. Gene names are mouse gene names. The read halts 3 residues ahead of the CDR3 end, with the missing end drawn from the germline J gene. The V gene is TRBV29, the J gene TRBJ1-6; TRBD1 agrees at 9 bases. TRBJ1-6 has ORF status, its function being uncertain. The ends lost 9 bases at V and 3 bases at J; junction bases unmatched: 3. CDR3 size: 14 residues. Germline V gene lookup returns CDR1 MSHET and CDR2 SYDVDS. CDR3 protein: CARPTGGYNSPLYF. The part of the CDR3 DNA that was read is TGTGCTAGACCGACAGGGGGCTATAATTCGCCC.

This clone was observed at least ten times. The gene names here belong to mouse. The read halts 4 residues ahead of the CDR3 end, with the missing end drawn from the germline J gene. Other DNA sequences of this sample code for an identical CDR3. The V call is TRBV1, the J call TRBJ2-1; maybe TRBD1 (6 bases). The CDR3 sequence is 14 residues long. The germline V gene encodes CDR1 NSQYPW and CDR2 LRSPGD (reference sequence). The V and J ends lost 1 base and 3 bases respectively, with 7 bases between them. The CDR3 sequence: CTCSAGTVYAEQFF. The sequenced CDR3 bases are TGCACCTGCAGTGCAGGGACAGTCTATGCT.

This clone was counted between two and nine times. Each gene name is a mouse one. With the read ending 4 residues before the CDR3 end, the germline J gene is used to fill in that end. This chain connects TRBV19 to TRBJ1-1, with 7 bases that match TRBD1. Unmatched junction bases numbered 5, after V lost 6 bases and J lost 3 bases. The CDR3 is made up of 13 amino acids. Per germline, CDR1 FNHDT and CDR2 SITEND (reference sequence). The CDR3 DNA, read in part, is TGTGCCAGCACGACAGGGATGGACACA. Its protein is CASTTGMDT. The whole CDR3 reads CASTTGMDTEVFF.

With respect to this clone: The germline and genes are mouse ones. The read ends 3 residues before the CDR3 terminus; that terminus is restored from the germline J gene. The chain links TRBV13-1 to TRBJ1-6, with a possible D match to TRBD1 (5 bases). TRBJ1-6 is an ORF, with its function uncertain. The length of the CDR3 is 14 residues. The ends were cut back, 1 base at V and 7 bases at J, with 9 bases in the middle. Germline CDR1 is NSHNY and CDR2 is SYGAGN. Incomplete CDR3 DNA: TGTGCCAGCAGTGATCCAGGGTGGAATTCGCCC. This sequence encodes CASSDPGWNSP. The whole CDR3 reads CASSDPGWNSPLYF.

This clone occurred a few times. Germline and genes here are mouse. The CDR3 end is not reached by the read, which stops 4 residues before it; the germline J gene fills it in. The rearrangement links TRBV13-1 to TRBJ2-2; a possible D gene is TRBD1 (6 bases). The CDR3 is 16 residues long. V lost 3 bases and J 0 bases, leaving 12 bases between the germline ends. The germline CDR1 and CDR2 sequences are NSHNY and SYGAGN. The DNA read from the CDR3 is TGTGCCAGCAGTGTCTCCGGGACACCAAACACCGGG. It specifies CASSVSGTPNTG. The entire CDR3 is CASSVSGTPNTGQLYF.

This clone was counted only a few times. Gene labels here are mouse ones. The read finishes 4 residues shy of the CDR3 end, and the germline J gene is used to complete it. V and J are TRBV31 and TRBJ1-1; tentatively, D is TRBD1 (5 bases). This CDR3 is built from 13 residues. From germline, CDR1 is GKSSPN and CDR2 SITVG. Incomplete CDR3 DNA: TGTGCCTGGAGTTCGGGACTGGGGGGA. Translated, it gives CAWSSGLGG. The whole CDR3 protein is CAWSSGLGGEVFF.

At least ten counts were recorded for this clone. Gene names and germline match the mouse. From the germline J gene comes the end of the CDR3, since the read stops 4 residues before it. V and J are TRBV1 and TRBJ1-2; tentatively, D is TRBD1 (6 bases). This CDR3 comprises 15 residues. Germline CDR1 NSQYPW, CDR2 LRSPGD (reference sequence). V was trimmed by 0 bases and J by 0 bases, leaving 8 bases between them. The chain's CDR3 is CTCSAEGTTNSDYTF. The covered CDR3 bases are TGCACCTGCAGTGCAGAAGGGACAACAAACTCC.

A remark on this clone: The gene symbols are mouse symbols. With the read ending 4 residues before the CDR3 end, the germline J gene is used to fill in that end. This sequence joins TRBV13-3 and TRBJ2-1; 11 nucleotides agree with TRBD2. Losses at the gene ends were 6 bases for V and 3 bases for J; bases not matched to a gene: 2. The CDR3 covers 14 residues. CDR1 NNHDY and CDR2 SYVADS come from the germline V gene. Partial CDR3 DNA: TGTGCCAGCATCGGACTGGGGGGCTATGCT. Translated: CASIGLGGYA. In full, the CDR3 reads CASIGLGGYAEQFF.